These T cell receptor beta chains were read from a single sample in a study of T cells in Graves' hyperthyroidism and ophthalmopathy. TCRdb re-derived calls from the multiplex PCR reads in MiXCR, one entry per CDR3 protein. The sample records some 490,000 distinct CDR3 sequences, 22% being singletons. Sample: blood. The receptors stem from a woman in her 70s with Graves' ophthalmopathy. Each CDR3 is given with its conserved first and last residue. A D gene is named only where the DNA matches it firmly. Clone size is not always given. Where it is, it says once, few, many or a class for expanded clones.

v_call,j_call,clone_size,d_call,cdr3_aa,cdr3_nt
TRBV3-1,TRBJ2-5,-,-,CASSPLVGGRETQYF,TGTGCCAGCAGTCCTCTCGTGGGGGGCCGGGAGACCCAGTACTTC
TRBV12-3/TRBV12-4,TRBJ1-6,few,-,CASSPTSGGSPLHF,TGTGCCAGCAGCCCTACATCGGGGGGTTCACCCCTCCACTTT
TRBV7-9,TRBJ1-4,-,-,CASSRLEKLFF,TGTGCCAGCAGCAGGTTGGAAAAACTGTTTTTT
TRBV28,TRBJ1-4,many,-,CASNTQNPEKLFF,TGTGCCAGCAACACTCAGAACCCTGAAAAACTGTTTTTT
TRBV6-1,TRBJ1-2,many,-,CASSTTGSREAGYTF,TGTGCCAGCAGTACAACCGGTTCCAGAGAGGCTGGCTACACCTTC
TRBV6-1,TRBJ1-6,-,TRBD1,CASSEGQGIRPLHF,TGTGCCAGCAGCGAAGGACAGGGGATTAGACCCCTCCACTTT
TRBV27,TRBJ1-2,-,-,CASSLKATYGYTF,TGTGCCAGCAGTTTAAAGGCGACCTATGGCTACACCTTC
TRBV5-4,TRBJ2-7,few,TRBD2,CASSRGTSGSEEQYF,TGTGCCAGCAGCCGGGGGACTAGCGGGAGTGAAGAGCAGTACTTC
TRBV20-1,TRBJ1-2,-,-,CSAREEGSNYGYTF,TGCAGTGCTAGAGAGGAGGGATCTAACTATGGCTACACCTTC
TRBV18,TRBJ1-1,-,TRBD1,CASSRDRGRRTEAFF,TGTGCCAGCTCACGGGACAGGGGGCGCCGGACTGAAGCTTTCTTT
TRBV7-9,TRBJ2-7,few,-,CASSLATNEQYF,TGTGCCAGCAGCTTAGCGACAAACGAGCAGTACTTC